Below, 5 T cell receptor beta chains from the same sample are listed, as sequenced in a study of vaccination and CD4 T cells after COVID-19. Using its own MiXCR run on the PCR reads, TCRdb lists one record per CDR3 protein. The table includes 11,000 to 15,000 distinct CDR3 sequences, 69% detected once. The specimen comprised CD4+ T cells from blood, sampled after SARS-CoV-2 vaccination. These receptors were taken from a human donor who had recovered from COVID-19.

This clonotype came up once. This rearrangement joins TRBV20-1 to TRBJ2-7; no clear D gene. Trimming stripped 2 bases from V and 7 bases from J, with 18 bases between. Germline CDR1 DFQATT, CDR2 SNEGSKA (reference sequence). This CDR3 comprises 14 residues. The CDR3, as DNA: TGCAGTGCTAGAAAGCCTCCTTCCGAGAGGGAGCAGTACTTC. Translated, it gives CSARKPPSEREQYF.

The J gene is TRBJ2-5, the V gene TRBV20-1; possible D gene TRBD2, 5 bases. V lost 5 bases and J lost 1, with 8 bases in between. This CDR3 is 12 amino acids long. Germline assignment: CDR1 DFQATT and CDR2 SNEGSKA (reference sequence). The CDR3 coding sequence is TGCAGTGCTGAGGAGGTCCAAGAGACCCAGTACTTC. It yields the protein CSAEEVQETQYF.

V is TRBV6-4 and J is TRBJ1-2, with D hard to call. The germline V gene has CDR1 MRHNA and CDR2 SNTAGT. Trimming shortened V by 8 bases and J by 9 bases, and 22 bases separated the two germline ends. CDR3 length equals 14 residues. The CDR3 coding sequence is TGTGCCAGCCTTCCCCCCCCAAATGTGATTCGCTACACCTTC. Translation: CASLPPPNVIRYTF.

The CDR3 loop is CASSLGTTEAFF. The CDR3 DNA reads as TGTGCCAGCAGTTTAGGTACCACTGAAGCTTTCTTT. The chain is built from TRBV6-5 and TRBJ1-1; D ambiguous. Per germline, CDR1 MNHEY and CDR2 SVGAGI. V was pared by 4 bases and J by 4 bases, with 7 bases between. The length of the CDR3 is 12 residues.

The chain couples TRBV24-1 to TRBJ2-3; no reliable D call. CDR1 and CDR2 (germline): KGHDR, SFDVKD. V was shortened by 4 bases and J by 2 bases, with 9 bases between the two germline ends. CDR3 size: 14 residues. The CDR3 sequence: CATSEGPYTDTQYF. The CDR3 bases are TGTGCCACCAGTGAAGGGCCGTACACAGATACGCAGTATTTT.